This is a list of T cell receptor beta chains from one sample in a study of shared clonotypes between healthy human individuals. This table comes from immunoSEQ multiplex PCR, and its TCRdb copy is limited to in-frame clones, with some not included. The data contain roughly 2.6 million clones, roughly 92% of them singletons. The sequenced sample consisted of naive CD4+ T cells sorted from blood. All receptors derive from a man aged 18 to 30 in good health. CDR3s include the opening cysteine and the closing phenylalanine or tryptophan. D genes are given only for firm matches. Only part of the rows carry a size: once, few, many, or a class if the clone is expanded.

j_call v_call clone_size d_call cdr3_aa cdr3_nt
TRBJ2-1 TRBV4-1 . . CASSPPPPPVFNEQFF TGCGCCAGCAGCCCCCCACCGCCCCCGGTATTCAATGAGCAGTTCTTC
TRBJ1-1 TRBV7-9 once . CASSLVSLNTEAFF TGTGCCAGCAGCTTAGTTTCGCTGAACACTGAAGCTTTCTTT
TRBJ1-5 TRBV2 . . CASSGQGQVSNQPQHF TGTGCCAGCAGTGGGCAGGGGCAGGTCAGCAATCAGCCCCAGCATTTT
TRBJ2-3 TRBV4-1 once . CASSPVGTGKYF TGCGCCAGCAGCCCGGTGGGGACGGGAAAGTATTTT
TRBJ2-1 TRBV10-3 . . CAISGDNEQFF TGTGCCATCAGTGGGGATAATGAGCAGTTCTTC
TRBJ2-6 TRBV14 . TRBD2 CASSQGGLAGRSGANVLTF TGTGCCAGCAGCCAAGGAGGGCTAGCGGGACGCTCTGGGGCCAACGTCCTGACTTTC
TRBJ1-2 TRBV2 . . CASSEFFGGRDYGYTF TGTGCCAGCAGTGAATTTTTCGGGGGGAGGGACTATGGCTACACCTTC
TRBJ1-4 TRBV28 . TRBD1 CASSLRQGTNEKLFF TGTGCCAGCAGTCTCAGACAGGGAACTAATGAAAAACTGTTTTTT
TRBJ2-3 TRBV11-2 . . CASSLHGGGTDTQYF TGTGCCAGCAGCTTACACGGTGGGGGCACAGATACGCAGTATTTT
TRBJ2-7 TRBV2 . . CASRRDREVSYEQYF TGTGCCAGCAGACGCGACAGGGAGGTGTCCTACGAGCAGTACTTC